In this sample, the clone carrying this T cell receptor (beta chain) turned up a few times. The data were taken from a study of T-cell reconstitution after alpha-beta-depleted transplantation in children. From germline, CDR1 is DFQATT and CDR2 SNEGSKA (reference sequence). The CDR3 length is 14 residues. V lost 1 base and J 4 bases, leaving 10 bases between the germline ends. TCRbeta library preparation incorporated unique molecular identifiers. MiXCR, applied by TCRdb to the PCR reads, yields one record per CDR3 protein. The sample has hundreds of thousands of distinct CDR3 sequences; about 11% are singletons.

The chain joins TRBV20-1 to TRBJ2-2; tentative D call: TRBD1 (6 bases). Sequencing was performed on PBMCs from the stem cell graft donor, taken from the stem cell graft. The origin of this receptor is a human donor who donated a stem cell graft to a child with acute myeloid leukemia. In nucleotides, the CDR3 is TGCAGTGCTAGAGCACCCAGGGGCACCGGGGAGCTGTTTTTT. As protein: CSARAPRGTGELFF.